What follows describes a single TCR beta chain. What it binds is not known. The record originates from a study of cytomegalovirus exposure and HLA in healthy donors. Study outcomes and limitations: Association of a missense DCLRE1C variant with TCR beta V- and J-gene trimming was reported in a later analysis. Testing in vitro showed a few CMV-associated chains specific for CMV antigens.

Amplification used 60 Vbeta primers and 13 Jbeta primers. Method: immunoSEQ multiplex PCR; TCRdb's copy keeps in-frame clones and lacks some. The profile covers about 87,000 clones, with approximately 7.1% appearing a single time and about 2% taken by the ten largest. Germline CDR1 is SGHTA and CDR2 is FQGNSA. V was cut by 3 bases and J by 4 bases, with 4 bases left in between. The CDR3 sequence is 13 residues long. The chain uses TRBV7-2 and TRBJ2-6; D not resolved. The sequence came from a man aged 45-65 years in good health and CMV-seronegative. The specimen sequenced was PBMCs. In DNA, the CDR3 is TGTGCCAGCAGCTTCGGGGGGGCCAACGTCCTGACTTTC. Protein product: CASSFGGANVLTF.